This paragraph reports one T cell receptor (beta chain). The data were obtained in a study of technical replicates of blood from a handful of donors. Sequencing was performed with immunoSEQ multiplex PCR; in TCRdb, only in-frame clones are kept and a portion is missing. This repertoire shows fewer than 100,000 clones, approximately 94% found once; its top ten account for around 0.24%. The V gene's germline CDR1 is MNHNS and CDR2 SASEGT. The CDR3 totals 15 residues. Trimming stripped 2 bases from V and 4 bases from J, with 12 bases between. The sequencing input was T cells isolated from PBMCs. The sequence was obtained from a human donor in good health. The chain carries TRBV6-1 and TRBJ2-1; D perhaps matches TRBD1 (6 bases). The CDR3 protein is CASSERGRGYNEQFF. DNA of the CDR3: TGTGCCAGCAGTGAACGGGGCAGGGGATACAATGAGCAGTTCTTC.